Shown below are 29 T cell receptor beta chains from a single sample sequenced in a study of OX40 agonist ivuxolimab in advanced cancers. The protocol was immunoSEQ multiplex PCR, while the TCRdb copy is restricted to in-frame clones and leaves out a portion. This sample has approximately 49,000 clones; 84% occur once, and the top ten carry under 30%. The input for sequencing was CD4+ or CD8+ T cells sorted from blood, taken in a trial of the OX40 agonist ivuxolimab. Source of these receptors: an adult with an advanced solid tumor such as melanoma, head and neck, liver or kidney cancer.

V usage is TRBV19 and J usage is TRBJ2-1; TRBD1 is a possible D gene (8 bases). V lost 5 bases and J 3 bases, leaving 20 bases between the germline ends. Germline V CDR1 and CDR2: LNHDA, SQIVND (reference sequence). The CDR3 is made up of 17 amino acids. DNA for the CDR3: TGTGCCAGTAGTCTCACAGGGGGGGACATCCTCTACAATGAGCAGTTCTTC. Its translation is CASSLTGGDILYNEQFF.

This sequence joins TRBV6-6 and TRBJ1-5; the D gene is possibly TRBD1 (5 bases). Germline V gene sequence: CDR1 MNHNY, CDR2 SVGAGI (reference sequence). The CDR3 totals 14 residues. Between the trimmed V and J ends, which lost 5 bases and 4 bases, there was a span of 12 bases. CDR3 sequence reads: CASSNRDQNQPQHF. The CDR3 DNA reads as TGTGCCAGCAGTAACCGGGACCAAAATCAGCCCCAGCATTTT.

The chain uses TRBV7-9 and TRBJ1-5, with TRBD1 matching 7 bases. This CDR3 has 19 residues. Germline V gene lookup returns CDR1 SEHNR and CDR2 FQNEAQ (reference sequence). Trimming cost V 4 bases and J 0 bases; bases outside gene matches: 15. For the CDR3, the DNA is TGTGCCAGCAGCTCGCATCCCTCACGGGACAGCTTTAGCAATCAGCCCCAGCATTTT. Protein product: CASSSHPSRDSFSNQPQHF.

The J gene is TRBJ2-1, the V gene TRBV11-3, with 14 bases matching TRBD2. The CDR3 extends over 19 amino acids. V was pared by 4 bases and J by 1 base, with 9 bases of the junction left unmatched. In germline, CDR1 is SGHNT, CDR2 YENEEA. In DNA, the CDR3 is TGTGCCAGCAGCTATGGACTAGCGGGGGGCACACCTTCCTACAATGAGCAGTTCTTC. Protein product: CASSYGLAGGTPSYNEQFF.

Points on this clone: This sample includes further DNA sequences coding for the same CDR3. This sequence joins TRBV6-4 and TRBJ2-2; D unclear. This CDR3 is 13 amino acids long. From germline, CDR1 is MRHNA and CDR2 SNTAGT. Between the trimmed V and J ends, which lost 0 bases and 4 bases, there was a span of 3 bases. The CDR3 sequence: CASSDSSTGELFF. CDR3 nucleotides: TGTGCCAGCAGTGACTCTAGCACCGGGGAGCTGTTTTTT.

V usage is TRBV30 and J usage is TRBJ2-7; 10 nucleotides agree with TRBD2. This CDR3 contains 14 residues. Germline CDR1 reads GTSNPN; CDR2 reads SVGIG (reference sequence). Unmatched junction bases numbered 3, after V lost 0 bases and J lost 4 bases. The CDR3 DNA follows: TGTGCCTGGAGTGTAGCGGGAGGGCCTTACGAGCAGTACTTC. Protein product: CAWSVAGGPYEQYF. Full variable domain (remainder filled in from reference TRBV30 and TRBJ2-7): SQTIHQWPATLVQPVGSPLSLECTVEGTSNPNLYWYRQAAGRGLQLLFYSVGIGQISSEVPQNLSASRPQDRQFILSSKKLLLSDSGFYLCAWSVAGGPYEQYFGPGTRLTVT.

The chain combines TRBV9 with TRBJ2-1; tentatively, D is TRBD2 (6 bases). V was cut by 4 bases and J by 4 bases, with 24 bases left in between. Germline values: CDR1 SGDLS, CDR2 YYNGEE. The CDR3 spans 18 residues. The CDR3 nucleotides are TGTGCCAGCAGCCCCTCAAGTAGCGGTCAATCTACATACAATGAGCAGTTCTTC. Encoded protein: CASSPSSSGQSTYNEQFF.

This chain links TRBV29-1 with TRBJ1-1; D perhaps matches TRBD1 (5 bases). Germline CDR1 reads SQVTM; CDR2 reads ANQGSEA. The CDR3 has 11 amino acids. Trimming cost V 6 bases and J 4 bases, with 9 bases left between them. CDR3 coding DNA: TGCAGCGTAGACGACAGCACTGAAGCTTTCTTT. As protein: CSVDDSTEAFF.

This clone appeared a single time. The genes are TRBV18 and TRBJ1-1; 7 bases match TRBD1. The CDR3 length is 18 residues. Germline V gene sequence: CDR1 KGHSH, CDR2 LQKENI. V shed 0 bases and J 3 bases; nucleotides not matched to a gene: 13. CDR3 loop: CASSPPGEKRGRDTEAFF. CDR3 coding DNA: TGTGCCAGCTCACCACCCGGCGAAAAGAGGGGGCGAGACACTGAAGCTTTCTTT.

The gene calls are TRBV5-1 and TRBJ1-5; D is ambiguous. Trimming removed 4 bases at V and 4 bases at J, with 15 bases between. Germline V CDR1 and CDR2: SGHRS, YFSETQ. The length of the CDR3 is 15 residues. The CDR3 sequence is CASSPSGGRNQPQHF. CDR3 nucleotides: TGCGCCAGCAGCCCCTCGGGAGGGCGAAATCAGCCCCAGCATTTT.

The chain couples TRBV2 to TRBJ1-1, with D possibly matching TRBD1 (6 bases). Germline V gene sequence: CDR1 SNHLY, CDR2 FYNNEI. The CDR3 spans 12 residues. The ends were cut back, 6 bases at V and 6 bases at J, with 11 bases in the middle. CDR3 amino acids: CASSFRGPEAFF. In DNA form, the CDR3 reads TGTGCCAGCAGCTTCAGGGGACCTGAAGCTTTCTTT.

The chain links TRBV4-1 to TRBJ1-1; 7 positions agree with TRBD1. The CDR3 has 15 amino acids. Trimming cost V 1 base and J 1 base; bases outside gene matches: 3. CDR1 is MGHRA, CDR2 YSYEKL, per germline. CDR3 region: CASSQGPGGNTEAFF. The CDR3 bases are TGCGCCAGCAGCCAAGGTCCAGGGGGGAACACTGAAGCTTTCTTT.

V gene TRBV30 combines with J gene TRBJ2-7; TRBD2 agrees at 9 bases. The CDR3 runs 15 residues. Losses at the gene ends were 5 bases for V and 3 bases for J; bases not matched to a gene: 11. Germline V lookup: CDR1 GTSNPN, CDR2 SVGIG (reference sequence). The CDR3 spells CAWQGEASGDYEQYF. The CDR3 region has the DNA TGTGCCTGGCAGGGTGAGGCTAGCGGGGACTACGAGCAGTACTTC. Looking up the rest from reference TRBV30 and TRBJ2-7 gives the full variable domain: SQTIHQWPATLVQPVGSPLSLECTVEGTSNPNLYWYRQAAGRGLQLLFYSVGIGQISSEVPQNLSASRPQDRQFILSSKKLLLSDSGFYLCAWQGEASGDYEQYFGPGTRLTVT.

This clone was picked up one time. This chain joins TRBV9 and TRBJ1-2, with D possibly being TRBD1 (5 bases). There are 15 residues in the CDR3. Trimming pared 0 bases from V and 4 bases from J, leaving 13 bases between. Per the germline V gene, CDR1 is SGDLS and CDR2 is YYNGEE. The CDR3 sequence is CASSVGSSTVYGYTF. In nucleotides, the CDR3 is TGTGCCAGCAGCGTAGGGTCATCGACAGTCTATGGCTACACCTTC. The full variable domain, completed using reference TRBV9 and TRBJ1-2, is DSGVTQTPKHLITATGQRVTLRCSPRSGDLSVYWYQQSLDQGLQFLIQYYNGEERAKGNILERFSAQQFPDLHSELNLSSLELGDSALYFCASSVGSSTVYGYTFGSGTRLTVV.

The chain has TRBV28 and TRBJ2-5; unclear D gene. Germline V CDR1 and CDR2: MDHEN, SYDVKM. Trimming removed 3 bases from V and 2 bases from J, with 7 bases in between. This CDR3 is 13 amino acids long. In nucleotides, the CDR3 is TGTGCCAGCAGTTTGACCAATCAAGAGACCCAGTACTTC. It translates to CASSLTNQETQYF.

The chain combines TRBV11-1 with TRBJ2-1; 9 bases match TRBD2. The CDR3 loop spans 16 amino acids. Germline-derived CDR1 and CDR2 are SGHAT and FQDESV (reference sequence). J lost 1 base, V lost 4 bases, and 5 bases had no gene match. The CDR3 sequence is CASSSGTSPSYNEQFF. CDR3 coding DNA: TGTGCCAGCAGCTCCGGGACTAGCCCTTCCTACAATGAGCAGTTCTTC.

This chain joins TRBV9 and TRBJ2-5; TRBD2 matches 9 bases. CDR1 is SGDLS, CDR2 YYNGEE, per germline. Germline trimming cut 0 bases from V and 9 bases from J; bases unmatched to any gene: 3. This CDR3 has 13 residues. In DNA form, the CDR3 reads TGTGCCAGCAGCGTAGATGGCGGGGGGGCCCAGTACTTC. It specifies CASSVDGGGAQYF.

The chain carries TRBV27 and TRBJ2-5, with D unresolved. V was clipped by 6 bases and J by 1 base, with 12 bases between them. The CDR3 has 14 residues. Germline CDR1 is MNHEY and CDR2 is SMNVEV (reference sequence). CDR3 residues: CASRTGVVQETQYF. In DNA, the CDR3 is TGTGCCAGCAGGACTGGCGTAGTCCAAGAGACCCAGTACTTC.

The genes are TRBV28 and TRBJ2-7; 8 positions match TRBD2. Unmatched junction bases numbered 8, after V lost 7 bases and J lost 9 bases. CDR3 length: 12 amino acids. Germline CDR1 MDHEN, CDR2 SYDVKM. CDR3 nucleotides: TGTGCCAGCATCCCGGGGGGGGGCGGGCAGTACTTC. Translated, it gives CASIPGGGGQYF.

This chain connects TRBV4-1 to TRBJ1-4; possibly TRBD1 for D (6 bases). V was trimmed by 6 bases and J by 8 bases, leaving 16 bases between them. The V gene's germline CDR1 is MGHRA and CDR2 YSYEKL. The CDR3 contains 14 residues. The CDR3 DNA sequence: TGCGCCAGCAGTGAGACAGGTCAGACGGAAAAACTGTTTTTT. This encodes CASSETGQTEKLFF.

This chain connects TRBV28 to TRBJ1-1; D is possibly TRBD1 (6 bases). This CDR3 has 14 amino acids. Germline-derived CDR1 and CDR2 are MDHEN and SYDVKM. Trimming took off 5 bases at V and 0 bases at J, with 10 bases between the two ends. The CDR3 nucleotides read TGTGCCAGCAGTGAACAGGGAATGAACACTGAAGCTTTCTTT. Protein sequence: CASSEQGMNTEAFF.

The count of this clone is one. V usage is TRBV21-1 and J usage is TRBJ2-6; TRBD1, the D gene given by the table, was not confirmed from the DNA. TRBV21-1 constitutes a pseudogene. This CDR3 has 18 amino acids. The CDR3 spells CASSKAQGKGSGANVLTF. CDR3 bases: TGTGCCAGCAGCAAAGCTCAGGGGAAAGGGTCTGGGGCCAACGTCCTGACTTTC.

V gene TRBV7-9 combines with J gene TRBJ2-2; D is possibly TRBD1 (6 bases). This CDR3 comprises 15 residues. Germline values: CDR1 SEHNR, CDR2 FQNEAQ (reference sequence). V dropped 4 bases and J dropped 4 bases, with 13 bases sitting between them. The CDR3 DNA follows: TGTGCCAGCAGCTACCGACAGGACCTCACCGGGGAGCTGTTTTTT. This codes for CASSYRQDLTGELFF.

The chain is built from TRBV7-6 and TRBJ1-6, with 7 bases that match TRBD1. The CDR3 is 15 amino acids. Germline CDR1 is SGHVS and CDR2 is FNYEAQ. The junction had 4 bases not matched to a gene; V was cut back by 5 bases and J by 3 bases. The CDR3 here is CASSLRDSYNSPLHF. DNA for the CDR3: TGTGCCAGCAGCCTTCGGGACAGCTATAATTCACCCCTCCACTTT.

The genes are TRBV9 and TRBJ2-3; TRBD2 matches 11 bases. The V segment lost 2 bases and the J segment 4 bases; nucleotides outside the gene matches: 3. This CDR3 comprises 15 residues. Germline V gene lookup returns CDR1 SGDLS and CDR2 YYNGEE. The CDR3 spells CASSVGSGRADTQYF. The CDR3 bases are TGTGCCAGCAGCGTCGGTAGCGGGAGGGCAGATACGCAGTATTTT.

DNA of the CDR3: TGTGCCAGCTCACCACCGGGGGCCCCCACAGATACGCAGTATTTT. It codes for CASSPPGAPTDTQYF. The rearrangement links TRBV18 to TRBJ2-3; D is possibly TRBD1 (6 bases). CDR3 length: 15 residues. Trimming removed 0 bases from V and 2 bases from J, with 9 bases in between. Germline-derived CDR1 and CDR2 are KGHSH and LQKENI.

This chain connects TRBV13 to TRBJ1-4; weak D call: TRBD1 (6 bases). The V gene lost 5 bases and the J gene lost 7 bases, with 14 bases spanning the gap. Germline V CDR1 and CDR2: PRHDT, FYEKMQ (reference sequence). This CDR3 has 14 residues. CDR3 loop: CASSVTGGGEKLFF. DNA of the CDR3: TGTGCCAGCAGCGTGACAGGAGGAGGTGAAAAACTGTTTTTT.

The chain employs TRBV6-5 and TRBJ1-2, with D maybe TRBD1 (5 bases). The germline V and J ends were trimmed by 4 bases and 4 bases, with 16 bases remaining between them. This CDR3 is 15 amino acids long. Germline V gene lookup returns CDR1 MNHEY and CDR2 SVGAGI. DNA for the CDR3: TGTGCCAGCAGTTTCAACCCGGGACTGAGCTATGGCTACACCTTC. Its translation: CASSFNPGLSYGYTF.

The genes are TRBV19 and TRBJ2-1; 10 bases are shared with TRBD2. V was clipped by 6 bases and J by 4 bases; unmatched bases: 6. Germline loops: CDR1 LNHDA, CDR2 SQIVND (reference sequence). The CDR3 covers 15 residues. In DNA, the CDR3 is TGTGCCAGTAGGAGGTCTAGCGGGGGTTACAATGAGCAGTTCTTC. Its protein is CASRRSSGGYNEQFF. Using reference TRBV19 and TRBJ2-1 for the parts outside the CDR3, the full variable domain is DGGITQSPKYLFRKEGQNVTLSCEQNLNHDAMYWYRQDPGQGLRLIYYSQIVNDFQKGDIAEGYSVSREKKESFPLTVTSAQKNPTAFYLCASRRSSGGYNEQFFGPGTRLTVL.